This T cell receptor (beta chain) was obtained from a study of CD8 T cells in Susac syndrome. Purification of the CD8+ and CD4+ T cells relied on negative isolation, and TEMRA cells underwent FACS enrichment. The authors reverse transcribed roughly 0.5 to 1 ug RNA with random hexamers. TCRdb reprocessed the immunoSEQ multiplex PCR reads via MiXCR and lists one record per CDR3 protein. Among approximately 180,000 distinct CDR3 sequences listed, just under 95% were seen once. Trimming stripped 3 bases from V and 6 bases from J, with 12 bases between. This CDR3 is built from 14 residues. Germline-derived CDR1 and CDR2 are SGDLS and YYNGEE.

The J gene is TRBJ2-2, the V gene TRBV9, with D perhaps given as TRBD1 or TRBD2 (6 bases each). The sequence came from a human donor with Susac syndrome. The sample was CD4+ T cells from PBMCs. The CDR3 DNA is TGTGCCAGCAGCGAAAGGGGGGACGCCGGGGAGCTGTTTTTT. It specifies CASSERGDAGELFF.